The 28 T cell receptor beta chains below were found in one sample sequenced in a study of shared clonotypes between healthy human individuals. The repertoire was sequenced with immunoSEQ multiplex PCR; TCRdb's copy has only in-frame clones and lacks some. The repertoire holds about 2 million clones, approximately 94% seen once, with 0.85% to 1.2% in the top ten. The naive CD8 subset, CD45RO-negative cells positively selected for CCR7, excluded terminally differentiated effector memory CD45RA+ cells. The specimen was naive CD8+ T cells sorted from blood. Every receptor here comes from a man between 18 and 29 years old in good health.

The chain couples TRBV28 to TRBJ1-2; TRBD1 is a possible D gene (5 bases). Trimming cost V 3 bases and J 6 bases, with 14 bases left between them. Germline CDR1 is MDHEN and CDR2 is SYDVKM. This CDR3 spans 14 amino acids. The CDR3, as DNA: TGTGCCAGCAGTTTTGTTGAGGGGATGAATGGCTACACCTTC. Its protein is CASSFVEGMNGYTF.

This clone came up once. The chain combines TRBV6-1 with TRBJ2-7, with a weak D call TRBD2 (5 bases). Germline CDR1 is MNHNS and CDR2 is SASEGT. The V end was cut by 7 bases, the J end by 5 bases, with 15 bases between. The CDR3 is made up of 13 amino acids. The CDR3 reads CASILRGSNEQYF. The CDR3 DNA reads as TGTGCCAGCATATTACGGGGATCAAACGAGCAGTACTTC.

As regards this clone: Other DNA sequences within the sample encode an identical CDR3. V and J are TRBV4-1 and TRBJ2-7; D perhaps matches TRBD2 (7 bases). V gave up 4 bases and J gave up 3 bases, with 10 bases separating them. This CDR3 comprises 13 residues. The germline gives CDR1 MGHRA, CDR2 YSYEKL. CDR3 coding DNA: TGCGCCAGCAGCCGGGGGGGCAGCTACGAGCAGTACTTC. It codes for CASSRGGSYEQYF.

This chain uses TRBV7-3 with TRBJ2-5; 9 bases fit TRBD2. V gave up 4 bases and J gave up 0 bases; unmatched junction bases: 9. The germline V gene has CDR1 SGHTA and CDR2 FQGTGA. The CDR3 runs to 17 residues. CDR3 sequence reads: CASSSFGPSGDQETQYF. The CDR3 nucleotides read TGTGCCAGCAGCTCATTCGGGCCTAGCGGGGACCAAGAGACCCAGTACTTC. The entire variable domain, with the rest obtained from reference TRBV7-3 and TRBJ2-5, is as follows: GAGVSQTPSNKVTEKGKYVELRCDPISGHTALYWYRQSLGQGPEFLIYFQGTGAADDSGLPNDRFFAVRPEGSVSTLKIQRTERGDSAVYLCASSSFGPSGDQETQYFGPGTRLLVL.

The gene calls are TRBV5-1 and TRBJ1-5; 7 positions agree with TRBD1. Trimming removed 1 base from V and 0 bases from J; junction bases left unmatched: 1. Germline assignment: CDR1 SGHRS and CDR2 YFSETQ. The CDR3 sequence is 15 residues long. The DNA for the CDR3 is TGCGCCAGCAGCTTGACAGGGGATAGCAATCAGCCCCAGCATTTT. Its protein product is CASSLTGDSNQPQHF.

The genes are TRBV7-9 and TRBJ2-7, with TRBD2 identical over 7 bases. CDR3 size: 13 residues. The V segment lost 3 bases and the J segment 3 bases; nucleotides outside the gene matches: 2. The germline CDR1 and CDR2 sequences are SEHNR and FQNEAQ (reference sequence). The DNA for the CDR3 is TGTGCCAGCAGCTTCAGCGGGGACTACGAGCAGTACTTC. Protein product: CASSFSGDYEQYF.

The chain recombines TRBV7-9 with TRBJ1-1; 8 bases fit TRBD1. Germline assignment: CDR1 SEHNR and CDR2 FQNEAQ (reference sequence). The CDR3 covers 13 residues. V gave up 8 bases and J gave up 6 bases; unmatched junction bases: 8. The chain's CDR3 is CASQLRGRPEAFF. The CDR3 nucleotides read TGTGCCAGCCAACTCAGGGGGCGGCCTGAAGCTTTCTTT.

The rearrangement links TRBV5-6 to TRBJ2-2, with 8 nucleotides matching TRBD1. Germline V gene lookup returns CDR1 SGHDT and CDR2 YYEEEE. With 2 bases clipped from V and 8 bases from J, the junction kept 11 bases outside the gene matches. CDR3 length equals 16 residues. The CDR3 nucleotides are TGTGCCAGCAGCTTCCCAAGGCAGGGGGCGCGTGGGGAGCTGTTTTTT. It is translated as CASSFPRQGARGELFF.

The V call is TRBV27, the J call TRBJ2-5; D is unclear. Trimming took off 7 bases at V and 5 bases at J, with 5 bases between the two ends. CDR1 and CDR2 (germline): MNHEY, SMNVEV (reference sequence). The CDR3 consists of 10 residues. CDR3 loop: CASMGETQYF. The CDR3 DNA is TGTGCCAGCATGGGGGAGACCCAGTACTTC.

As to this clone: This sample includes further DNA sequences coding for the same CDR3. This chain uses TRBV7-9 with TRBJ2-3; TRBD2 agrees at 11 bases. Unmatched junction bases numbered 4, after V lost 5 bases and J lost 3 bases. The CDR3 has 15 amino acids. The germline CDR1 and CDR2 sequences are SEHNR and FQNEAQ (reference sequence). The CDR3 DNA sequence: TGTGCCAGCAGCCCCGGGACTAGCGGTACAGATACGCAGTATTTT. This codes for CASSPGTSGTDTQYF.

The chain has TRBV10-3 and TRBJ2-7, with TRBD1 identical over 10 bases. The germline V gene has CDR1 ENHRY and CDR2 SYGVKD. The CDR3 runs 14 residues. V was pared by 11 bases and J by 5 bases, with 12 bases of the junction left unmatched. Here the CDR3 reads CAVGDRGRVNEQYF. The CDR3 DNA sequence: TGTGCCGTCGGGGACAGGGGAAGAGTTAACGAGCAGTACTTC.

The V call is TRBV27, the J call TRBJ2-7; D tentatively reads TRBD1 or TRBD2 (5 bases each). Germline V gene data show CDR1 as MNHEY and CDR2 as SMNVEV (reference sequence). CDR3 size: 15 residues. The V end lost 6 bases, the J end lost 7 bases, and 22 bases lay between the germline ends. CDR3 loop: CASRPYLGESREQYF. The CDR3, as DNA: TGTGCCAGCAGACCATATTTAGGGGAGTCGAGAGAGCAGTACTTC.

V is TRBV4-1 and J is TRBJ1-6, with D possibly TRBD1 on 6 matching bases. V gave up 3 bases and J gave up 2 bases, with 11 bases separating them. CDR1 and CDR2 (germline): MGHRA, YSYEKL. The CDR3 extends over 16 amino acids. CDR3 nucleotides: TGCGCCAGCAGCCAGAAACAGGGTCCCTATAATTCACCCCTCCACTTT. Protein product: CASSQKQGPYNSPLHF.

The chain joins TRBV6-5 to TRBJ2-5, with TRBD1 matching over 9 bases. The CDR3 is 15 residues long. The J segment lost 3 bases and the V segment lost 2 bases, leaving 4 bases of the junction unmatched. CDR1 MNHEY and CDR2 SVGAGI come from the germline V gene. The CDR3 sequence: CASSYGDRDKETQYF. The CDR3 DNA follows: TGTGCCAGCAGTTACGGGGACAGGGACAAAGAGACCCAGTACTTC.

The chain employs TRBV29-1 and TRBJ1-2; weak D call: TRBD1 (5 bases). The CDR3 is 14 residues long. Per germline, CDR1 SQVTM and CDR2 ANQGSEA. V lost 1 base and J 4 bases, leaving 13 bases between the germline ends. The CDR3 sequence: CSVEAPGSGYGYTF. DNA for the CDR3: TGCAGCGTTGAAGCCCCAGGGAGTGGCTATGGCTACACCTTC. The full variable domain, rest sourced from reference TRBV29-1 and TRBJ1-2, is SAVISQKPSRDICQRGTSLTIQCQVDSQVTMMFWYRQQPGQSLTLIATANQGSEATYESGFVIDKFPISRPNLTFSTLTVSNMSPEDSSIYLCSVEAPGSGYGYTFGSGTRLTVV.

The rearrangement uses TRBV7-9 and TRBJ2-7; 11 nucleotides match TRBD1. Germline V gives CDR1 SEHNR, CDR2 FQNEAQ (reference sequence). There are 18 residues in the CDR3. The V segment lost 4 bases and the J segment 1 base; nucleotides outside the gene matches: 12. CDR3 sequence reads: CASSSGDRGTTESYEQYF. In DNA form, the CDR3 reads TGTGCCAGCAGCTCGGGGGACAGGGGGACAACTGAATCCTACGAGCAGTACTTC.

Turning to this clone: Other DNA sequences within the sample encode an identical CDR3. This sequence joins TRBV9 and TRBJ1-1; 11 nucleotides agree with TRBD1. Germline V CDR1 and CDR2: SGDLS, YYNGEE. This CDR3 has 13 amino acids. The junction had 0 bases not matched to a gene; V was cut back by 7 bases and J by 1 base. The CDR3: CASGTGGNTEAFF. For the CDR3, the DNA is TGTGCCAGCGGGACAGGGGGGAACACTGAAGCTTTCTTT.

This clone occurred once. The gene calls are TRBV11-2 and TRBJ2-7; possible D gene TRBD1, 6 bases. Per the germline V gene, CDR1 is SGHAT and CDR2 is FQNNGV. Trimming pared 6 bases from V and 4 bases from J, leaving 16 bases between. The CDR3 spans 14 residues. CDR3: CASRTGWQAYEQYF. CDR3 coding DNA: TGTGCCAGCAGGACAGGATGGCAAGCTTACGAGCAGTACTTC.

This clone was counted a single time. This rearrangement joins TRBV11-2 to TRBJ2-2; D call uncertain. There are 16 residues in the CDR3. Germline V CDR1 and CDR2: SGHAT, FQNNGV. Deletions cut 4 bases from V and 1 base from J, with 13 bases between. DNA for the CDR3: TGTGCCAGCAGCTCGCCGGCACACTTGAACACCGGGGAGCTGTTTTTT. Its translation: CASSSPAHLNTGELFF.

This chain joins TRBV7-2 and TRBJ2-7; D may be TRBD1 or TRBD2 (5 bases each). V was shortened by 5 bases and J by 1 base, with 15 bases between the two germline ends. Germline-derived CDR1 and CDR2 are SGHTA and FQGNSA. The CDR3 length is 15 residues. CDR3 sequence reads: CASSQSPWGSYEQYF. The DNA for the CDR3 is TGTGCCAGCAGCCAAAGCCCATGGGGGTCCTACGAGCAGTACTTC. Supplemented by reference TRBV7-2 and TRBJ2-7, the full variable domain reads GAGVSQSPSNKVTEKGKDVELRCDPISGHTALYWYRQSLGQGLEFLIYFQGNSAPDKSGLPSDRFSAERTGGSVSTLTIQRTQQEDSAVYLCASSQSPWGSYEQYFGPGTRLTVT.

The J gene is TRBJ2-3, the V gene TRBV13, with 10 bases aligning to TRBD1. With 5 bases clipped from V and 0 bases from J, the junction kept 5 bases outside the gene matches. There are 16 residues in the CDR3. Germline V gene lookup returns CDR1 PRHDT and CDR2 FYEKMQ (reference sequence). Here the CDR3 reads CASSTTGQGSTDTQYF. The DNA of the CDR3 is TGTGCCAGCAGCACTACGGGACAGGGGAGCACAGATACGCAGTATTTT.

This clone was counted once. DNA for the CDR3: TGTGCCAGCAGTTTGCACCCAGGGGGAGTGGGTCAGCCCCAGCATTTT. Amino acid sequence: CASSLHPGGVGQPQHF. This chain links TRBV28 with TRBJ1-5; TRBD1 aligns across 7 bases. Germline lookup yields CDR1 MDHEN and CDR2 SYDVKM. CDR3 length: 16 residues. Unmatched junction bases numbered 11, after V lost 3 bases and J lost 6 bases. The full variable domain, completed using reference TRBV28 and TRBJ1-5, is DVKVTQSSRYLVKRTGEKVFLECVQDMDHENMFWYRQDPGLGLRLIYFSYDVKMKEKGDIPEGYSVSREKKERFSLILESASTNQTSMYLCASSLHPGGVGQPQHFGDGTRLSIL.

This clone was counted a single time. This chain connects TRBV30 to TRBJ2-2, with D possibly being TRBD2 (6 bases). Germline values: CDR1 GTSNPN, CDR2 SVGIG (reference sequence). V was cut by 4 bases and J by 1 base, with 10 bases left in between. The CDR3 totals 14 residues. CDR3 in DNA: TGTGCCTGGACCGCCGGGGGGAACACCGGGGAGCTGTTTTTT. The encoded protein is CAWTAGGNTGELFF.

This rearrangement joins TRBV4-1 to TRBJ2-2, with 12 bases that match TRBD1. CDR3 length equals 17 residues. Germline CDR1 reads MGHRA; CDR2 reads YSYEKL. The V and J ends lost 4 bases and 6 bases, in that order; junction bases with no gene match: 9. The CDR3 DNA follows: TGCGCCAGCAGCCCCCTACCGGGACAGGGGGCCGCCGGGGAGCTGTTTTTT. Translating it yields CASSPLPGQGAAGELFF.

This clone appeared a single time. This rearrangement joins TRBV28 to TRBJ2-7; tentative D call: TRBD1 (6 bases). The V gene lost 5 bases and the J gene lost 4 bases, with 18 bases spanning the gap. This CDR3 has 15 residues. CDR1 is MDHEN, CDR2 SYDVKM, per germline. The CDR3 bases are TGTGCCAGCAGTGGGAACCGGGACATCCTATACGAGCAGTACTTC. Its protein product is CASSGNRDILYEQYF.

This chain connects TRBV1 to TRBJ1-6. TRBV1 is deemed a pseudogene. The CDR3 contains 19 residues. The CDR3 spells CTSSPWTKEGNSYNSPLHF. The CDR3 DNA reads as TGCACCAGCAGCCCGTGGACAAAGGAGGGAAATTCCTATAATTCACCCCTCCACTTT.

This chain links TRBV30 with TRBJ2-1, with a tentative D call TRBD2 (6 bases). This CDR3 contains 14 residues. The V end lost 3 bases, the J end lost 2 bases, and 11 bases lay between the germline ends. The germline CDR1 and CDR2 sequences are GTSNPN and SVGIG (reference sequence). The CDR3 is CAWRRSGPYNEQFF. In DNA, the CDR3 is TGTGCCTGGAGGAGGAGCGGGCCCTACAATGAGCAGTTCTTC.

V gene TRBV2 combines with J gene TRBJ1-2; possible D gene TRBD1, 5 bases. Trimming left V 3 bases short and J 7 bases short, with 15 bases between. The germline gives CDR1 SNHLY, CDR2 FYNNEI. The CDR3 runs 14 residues. CDR3 in amino acids: CASSDFRDVSGYTF. The CDR3 DNA sequence: TGTGCCAGCAGTGATTTCCGGGACGTCTCTGGCTACACCTTC.